These 20 T cell receptor beta chains came from one sample sequenced in a study of cytomegalovirus exposure and HLA in healthy donors. It was with 60 Vbeta and 13 Jbeta primers that the PCR ran. The table came from immunoSEQ multiplex PCR; TCRdb's copy has only in-frame clones and leaves some out. The table includes roughly 140,000 clones, 84% detected once. Sample: PBMCs. These receptors came from a boy aged 2 to 10 in good health and CMV-seronegative.

This rearrangement joins TRBV5-1 to TRBJ2-1; perhaps TRBD2 as D (6 bases). Germline values: CDR1 SGHRS, CDR2 YFSETQ. V dropped 6 bases and J dropped 10 bases, with 11 bases sitting between them. This CDR3 has 11 residues. CDR3 residues: CASTPGGEQFF. DNA for the CDR3: TGCGCCAGCACTCCCGGAGGGGAGCAGTTCTTC.

Remarks on this clone: The junction and the germline gene differ at one end; a read error may be behind it. This chain links TRBV7-9 with TRBJ1-4; D gene ambiguous. The CDR3 extends over 15 amino acids. CDR1 and CDR2 from the germline V gene are SEHNR and FQNEAQ (reference sequence). The CDR3 is CSSSLGDSTNEKLFF. CDR3 coding DNA: TGTTCCAGCAGCTTAGGAGATTCAACTAATGAAAAACTGTTTTTT.

V and J are TRBV7-2 and TRBJ2-7; 11 bases align to TRBD2. V lost 1 base, J lost 4 bases, and 3 bases stayed unmatched. The CDR3 contains 15 residues. Germline lookup yields CDR1 SGHTA and CDR2 FQGNSA. The CDR3 DNA reads TGTGCCAGCAGCTTAGGACTAGCGGGGCTATACGAGCAGTACTTC. It codes for CASSLGLAGLYEQYF.

The rearrangement links TRBV18 to TRBJ1-6; 7 nucleotides align to TRBD1. The V gene end was trimmed by 3 bases and the J gene end by 3 bases; junction bases not matched to a gene: 14. The CDR3 extends over 19 amino acids. Germline CDR1 is KGHSH and CDR2 is LQKENI. The CDR3 DNA follows: TGTGCCAGCTCACCGATGGAGACAGGGAACAGGGGCTATAATTCACCCCTCCACTTT. Translating gives CASSPMETGNRGYNSPLHF. Full variable domain (remainder filled in from reference TRBV18 and TRBJ1-6): NAGVMQNPRHLVRRRGQEARLRCSPMKGHSHVYWYRQLPEEGLKFMVYLQKENIIDESGMPKERFSAEFPKEGPSILRIQQVVRGDSAAYFCASSPMETGNRGYNSPLHFGNGTRLTVT.

V gene TRBV5-1 combines with J gene TRBJ2-1; D perhaps matches TRBD2 (6 bases). Germline V CDR1 and CDR2: SGHRS, YFSETQ. V was shortened by 2 bases and J by 4 bases, with 13 bases between the two germline ends. The CDR3 is made up of 15 amino acids. The CDR3 loop is CASSFGTAGYNEQFF. CDR3 bases: TGCGCCAGCAGCTTCGGAACGGCGGGGTACAATGAGCAGTTCTTC.

V gene TRBV28 combines with J gene TRBJ2-7; D may be TRBD1 (6 bases). Germline-derived CDR1 and CDR2 are MDHEN and SYDVKM. V was cut by 4 bases and J by 2 bases, with 15 bases left in between. CDR3 size: 15 residues. The CDR3 bases are TGTGCCAGCAGTTCCGTAGGGGGTCTTACCTACGAGCAGTACTTC. Protein sequence: CASSSVGGLTYEQYF.

This sequence joins TRBV5-1 and TRBJ2-7, with TRBD1 matching 9 bases. The ends lost 3 bases at V and 3 bases at J; junction bases unmatched: 10. The CDR3 runs to 16 residues. From germline, CDR1 is SGHRS and CDR2 YFSETQ. The CDR3 DNA is TGCGCCAGCAGCTGGGGGGACAGGGCGTTTCTCTACGAGCAGTACTTC. Translating gives CASSWGDRAFLYEQYF.

This rearrangement joins TRBV5-5 to TRBJ2-6; 7 bases line up with TRBD1. After removal of 0 bases from V and 2 bases from J, the junction contained 2 bases not matched to a gene. Germline loops: CDR1 SGHKS, CDR2 YYEKEE (reference sequence). The CDR3 loop spans 16 amino acids. The DNA for the CDR3 is TGTGCCAGCAGCTTGGAGGGGGCGGCTGGGGCCAACGTCCTGACTTTC. This sequence encodes CASSLEGAAGANVLTF.

The V gene is TRBV13, the J gene TRBJ1-3, with D possibly being TRBD1 (5 bases). With 5 bases removed from V and 0 bases from J, the gap between germline ends came to 11 bases. This CDR3 contains 15 residues. Germline CDR1 and CDR2: PRHDT and FYEKMQ (reference sequence). This CDR3 reads CASSKGLISGNTIYF. The CDR3 coding sequence is TGTGCCAGCAGCAAGGGACTGATCTCTGGAAACACCATATATTTT.

Details on this clone: Germline is not matched at one junction end, which may reflect a read error. This sequence joins TRBV9 and TRBJ2-2, with 7 bases lining up with TRBD1. Germline V gene sequence: CDR1 SGDLS, CDR2 YYNGEE. The CDR3 spans 13 residues. The CDR3 sequence: CVSSPQGIGELFF. As DNA, the CDR3 is TGTGTCAGCAGCCCACAGGGGATCGGGGAGCTGTTTTTT.

The V call is TRBV29-1, the J call TRBJ2-1; D is possibly TRBD2 (6 bases). Germline values: CDR1 SQVTM, CDR2 ANQGSEA. V lost 7 bases and J lost 0, with 16 bases in between. The CDR3 is 15 residues long. The CDR3 region has the DNA TGCAGCGACCCAGCGGGTAGAAGCTCCTACAATGAGCAGTTCTTC. Encoded protein: CSDPAGRSSYNEQFF.

The chain is built from TRBV7-9 and TRBJ1-2; no reliable D call. The CDR3 covers 13 residues. Germline lookup yields CDR1 SEHNR and CDR2 FQNEAQ (reference sequence). With 3 bases removed from V and 4 bases from J, the gap between germline ends came to 9 bases. The CDR3 DNA is TGTGCCAGCAGCTTGAGCAACGGCTATGGCTACACCTTC. Its translation is CASSLSNGYGYTF.

In nucleotides, the CDR3 is TGCGCCAGCAGCCTCCGGGGAGTTACCGCGAACACCGGGGAGCTGTTTTTT. Its protein is CASSLRGVTANTGELFF. V and J are TRBV4-1 and TRBJ2-2; perhaps TRBD2 as D (5 bases). Germline V gives CDR1 MGHRA, CDR2 YSYEKL. The germline V and J ends were trimmed by 4 bases and 0 bases, with 15 bases remaining between them. The CDR3 covers 17 residues.

This clone was counted once. The chain couples TRBV5-5 to TRBJ1-2; 9 bases are a match to TRBD1. CDR3 length: 15 amino acids. CDR1 is SGHKS, CDR2 YYEKEE, per germline (reference sequence). The V and J ends lost 0 bases and 8 bases, in that order; junction bases with no gene match: 8. CDR3 nucleotides: TGTGCCAGCAGCTTGGGTGCGGGACAGGGAGGCGGCTACACCTTC. Translation gives CASSLGAGQGGGYTF.

This chain joins TRBV14 and TRBJ2-7; 10 nucleotides line up with TRBD1. The CDR3 is 14 amino acids. Germline CDR1 and CDR2: SGHDN and FVKESK. The V and J ends lost 4 bases and 3 bases, in that order; junction bases with no gene match: 3. CDR3 sequence: CASSLDRGNYEQYF. In DNA form, the CDR3 reads TGTGCCAGCAGCCTGGACAGGGGGAACTACGAGCAGTACTTC.

The chain couples TRBV6-5 to TRBJ2-7; perhaps TRBD2 as D (5 bases). The CDR3 length is 15 residues. The V gene lost 5 bases and the J gene lost 11 bases, with 25 bases spanning the gap. From germline, CDR1 is MNHEY and CDR2 SVGAGI. The CDR3 DNA reads as TGTGCCAGCAGTCCCTCCCCGGTCGCTAGCCTCCGGGAGTACTTC. This encodes CASSPSPVASLREYF.

In this sample, this clone turned up a few times. This sequence joins TRBV5-4 and TRBJ2-1, with TRBD2 matching over 13 bases. The junction had 0 bases not matched to a gene; V was cut back by 1 base and J by 8 bases. The CDR3 runs to 14 residues. Germline V gene lookup returns CDR1 SGHNT and CDR2 YYREEE (reference sequence). CDR3 protein: CASSLTSGGDEQFF. Here the CDR3 DNA reads TGTGCCAGCAGCTTGACTAGCGGGGGGGATGAGCAGTTCTTC.

This chain links TRBV5-6 with TRBJ2-3; 9 bases align to TRBD1. Germline V gene sequence: CDR1 SGHDT, CDR2 YYEEEE. CDR3 size: 15 residues. Germline trimming cut 0 bases from V and 5 bases from J; bases unmatched to any gene: 4. CDR3 protein: CASSLGDRAGDTQYF. The DNA for the CDR3 is TGTGCCAGCAGCTTGGGGGACAGGGCAGGAGATACGCAGTATTTT. Variable domain in full (rest from reference TRBV5-6 and TRBJ2-3): DAGVTQSPTHLIKTRGQQVTLRCSPKSGHDTVSWYQQALGQGPQFIFQYYEEEERQRGNFPDRFSGHQFPNYSSELNVNALLLGDSALYLCASSLGDRAGDTQYFGPGTRLTVL.

This clone came up once. V is TRBV11-2 and J is TRBJ2-7, with D perhaps matching TRBD2 (5 bases). The CDR3 is made up of 14 amino acids. Germline V gene data show CDR1 as SGHAT and CDR2 as FQNNGV. Deletions cut 0 bases from V and 3 bases from J, with 9 bases between. CDR3 nucleotide sequence: TGTGCCAGCAGCTTAGACGGGGAAGGCTACGAGCAGTACTTC. Protein: CASSLDGEGYEQYF.

The V call is TRBV29-1, the J call TRBJ2-7, with 7 positions matching TRBD1. This CDR3 has 14 amino acids. Germline assignment: CDR1 SQVTM and CDR2 ANQGSEA. The J segment lost 6 bases and the V segment lost 5 bases, leaving 13 bases of the junction unmatched. CDR3 in amino acids: CSVPWDRRPIEQYF. As DNA, the CDR3 is TGCAGCGTTCCGTGGGACAGAAGGCCGATCGAGCAGTACTTC.